This TCR beta chain came from a study of cytomegalovirus exposure and HLA in healthy donors. V gave up 1 base and J gave up 5 bases; unmatched junction bases: 11. This CDR3 region has 17 residues. Germline lookup yields CDR1 LNHDA and CDR2 SQIVND (reference sequence). Regarding this clone: Its antigen is still unknown.

Generated by immunoSEQ multiplex PCR, the TCRdb table keeps only in-frame clones and is missing some. The data hold about 180,000 clones, with around nine tenths observed a single time. The study, taken as a whole, reports: Altogether, some 170 TCR beta chains were recorded as cytomegalovirus-associated. Published work reported that the classifier diagnosed cytomegalovirus status with high specificity and sensitivity. A few CMV-associated chains proved CMV antigen-specific in vitro.

The receptor's source is a woman aged 30 to 39 in good health and CMV-seronegative. J is TRBJ2-3 and V is TRBV19, with 8 bases fitting TRBD2. The sample taken for sequencing was PBMCs. CDR3 amino acids: CASSIGSGGGPQDTQYF. The CDR3, as DNA: TGTGCCAGTAGTATAGGTTCCGGCGGGGGGCCCCAAGATACGCAGTATTTT.